The next 18 T cell receptor beta chains were all read from a single sample in a study of blood T cell repertoires in COVID-19. The protocol was immunoSEQ multiplex PCR, while the TCRdb copy is restricted to in-frame clones and leaves out a portion. The sample lists approximately 220,000 clones; approximately 92% were seen once. Material for sequencing was PBMCs or T cells enriched from blood (not recorded which). The origin of the receptors is a woman between 18 and 30 years old in a cohort exposed to, infected with or recovered from COVID-19 (not recorded which).

V and J are TRBV9 and TRBJ2-7; TRBD2 aligns across 8 bases. V lost 1 base to trimming and J lost 3 bases; unmatched junction nucleotides: 3. CDR3 length: 14 amino acids. Per germline, CDR1 SGDLS and CDR2 YYNGEE. The DNA for the CDR3 is TGTGCCAGCAGCGTATCCGGGACTAGCTACGAGCAGTACTTC. Its translation is CASSVSGTSYEQYF.

J is TRBJ2-3 and V is TRBV5-6; TRBD1 is a possible D gene (6 bases). The CDR3 has 14 amino acids. Trimming removed 3 bases at V and 7 bases at J, with 15 bases between. Germline CDR1 reads SGHDT; CDR2 reads YYEEEE. CDR3 DNA sequence: TGTGCCAGCAGCTCACAGGGAGCGATTTATACGCAGTATTTT. It is translated as CASSSQGAIYTQYF.

The J gene is TRBJ1-4, the V gene TRBV10-3; 10 nucleotides agree with TRBD1. The CDR3 totals 13 residues. Trimming cost V 8 bases and J 6 bases; bases outside gene matches: 3. CDR1 and CDR2 from the germline V gene are ENHRY and SYGVKD. CDR3 sequence: CAILGTGDEKLFF. CDR3 in DNA: TGTGCCATCCTCGGGACAGGGGATGAAAAACTGTTTTTT.

The chain employs TRBV6-2 or TRBV6-3 and TRBJ2-3, with 9 positions matching TRBD1. V trimming: 5 bases; J trimming: 0 bases; junction bases outside the gene matches: 6. The germline gives CDR1 MNHEY, CDR2 SVGEGT. CDR3 length equals 16 residues. This chain's CDR3 is CASSHRDRVSTDTQYF. The CDR3 nucleotides read TGTGCCAGCAGTCACCGGGACAGGGTGAGCACAGATACGCAGTATTTT.

This chain links TRBV7-6 with TRBJ1-6; 8 nucleotides align to TRBD1. The CDR3 is 16 residues long. Trimming took 3 bases from V and 4 from J; bases not matched to a gene: 5. Germline CDR1 reads SGHVS; CDR2 reads FNYEAQ. The CDR3 DNA reads TGTGCCAGCAGCTTGGGCAGGGGGCCGTATAATTCACCCCTCCACTTT. Protein sequence: CASSLGRGPYNSPLHF. The whole variable domain, filled in from reference TRBV7-6 and TRBJ1-6, reads GAGVSQSPRYKVTKRGQDVALRCDPISGHVSLYWYRQALGQGPEFLTYFNYEAQQDKSGLPNDRFSAERPEGSISTLTIQRTEQRDSAMYRCASSLGRGPYNSPLHFGNGTRLTVT.

The rearrangement joins TRBV5-1 to TRBJ2-5, with D possibly TRBD2 on 6 matching bases. CDR3 length equals 13 residues. Trimming pared 3 bases from V and 5 bases from J, leaving 11 bases between. Germline loops: CDR1 SGHRS, CDR2 YFSETQ. The chain's CDR3 is CASSSEEGETQYF. The CDR3 region has the DNA TGCGCCAGCAGCTCGGAGGAGGGGGAGACCCAGTACTTC. Looking up the rest from reference TRBV5-1 and TRBJ2-5 gives the full variable domain: KAGVTQTPRYLIKTRGQQVTLSCSPISGHRSVSWYQQTPGQGLQFLFEYFSETQRNKGNFPGRFSGRQFSNSRSEMNVSTLELGDSALYLCASSSEEGETQYFGPGTRLLVL.

The genes are TRBV10-2 and TRBJ1-4; D is uncertain. This CDR3 is built from 17 residues. V was pared by 7 bases and J by 0 bases, with 18 bases between. Germline values: CDR1 WSHSY, CDR2 SAAADI. CDR3 DNA: TGCGCCAGCAAGAGAGGCCATCTGGTGGCAACTAATGAAAAACTGTTTTTT. This translates into CASKRGHLVATNEKLFF.

The J gene is TRBJ1-4, the V gene TRBV28; TRBD1 matches 7 bases. V gave up 7 bases and J gave up 4 bases; unmatched junction bases: 9. This CDR3 is built from 15 residues. CDR1 MDHEN and CDR2 SYDVKM come from the germline V gene. The CDR3 spells CASTDGQDNNEKLFF. CDR3 nucleotides: TGTGCCAGCACCGATGGACAGGACAATAATGAAAAACTGTTTTTT.

CDR3 sequence: CASSLSVSGGTDTQYF. Here the CDR3 DNA reads TGTGCCAGCAGTTTATCGGTCAGCGGGGGAACAGATACGCAGTATTTT. J is TRBJ2-3 and V is TRBV27, with 8 nucleotides matching TRBD2. Trimming took 0 bases from V and 3 from J; bases not matched to a gene: 5. Germline V CDR1 and CDR2: MNHEY, SMNVEV (reference sequence). There are 16 residues in the CDR3.

This clone was observed once. The rearrangement uses TRBV4-1 and TRBJ2-7; D might be TRBD2 (6 bases). Trimming stripped 0 bases from V and 4 bases from J, with 10 bases between. CDR3 length: 14 amino acids. Germline V CDR1 and CDR2: MGHRA, YSYEKL. The CDR3 bases are TGCGCCAGCAGCCAAGAACTAGCAGGGTACGAGCAGTACTTC. Translated: CASSQELAGYEQYF.

V gene TRBV11-3 combines with J gene TRBJ1-1; D unclear. V was pared by 2 bases and J by 2 bases, with 12 bases between. The CDR3 length is 15 residues. The V gene's germline CDR1 is SGHNT and CDR2 YENEEA. CDR3 sequence reads: CASSLLPPGNTEAFF. CDR3 nucleotide sequence: TGTGCCAGCAGCTTACTTCCCCCTGGCAACACTGAAGCTTTCTTT.

This clone was seen once. This chain joins TRBV10-3 and TRBJ1-2; TRBD1 might be the D (6 bases). This CDR3 comprises 16 residues. The V gene's germline CDR1 is ENHRY and CDR2 SYGVKD. V shed 4 bases and J shed 2 bases, with 17 bases lying between them. CDR3 bases: TGTGCCATCAGTGGGGAACAGGGACGGGCGAACTATGGCTACACCTTC. This translates into CAISGEQGRANYGYTF.

J is TRBJ1-4 and V is TRBV27, with 7 bases that match TRBD1. The V gene's germline CDR1 is MNHEY and CDR2 SMNVEV (reference sequence). There are 19 residues in the CDR3. V lost 6 bases and J lost 1; bases outside the gene matches: 17. The CDR3 bases are TGTGCCAGCAGCCCGATTCCCGGGACAGTCGGAAGAACTAATGAAAAACTGTTTTTT. This translates into CASSPIPGTVGRTNEKLFF.

This chain connects TRBV10-1 to TRBJ2-7; D might be TRBD1 (5 bases). V was pared by 2 bases and J by 6 bases, with 14 bases between. Germline V CDR1 and CDR2: WNHNN, SYGVQD (reference sequence). This CDR3 has 14 residues. The CDR3 DNA reads as TGCGCCAGCAGTGAGAGGATAGGGCAGGGCGAGCAGTACTTC. Translation: CASSERIGQGEQYF.

The chain is built from TRBV6-5 and TRBJ1-1; D remains unclear. V dropped 2 bases and J dropped 9 bases, with 7 bases sitting between them. The CDR3 runs 11 residues. Germline values: CDR1 MNHEY, CDR2 SVGAGI. The CDR3 spells CASSYRLQAFF. The CDR3 nucleotides are TGTGCCAGCAGTTACCGACTCCAAGCTTTCTTT.

This sequence joins TRBV4-2 and TRBJ1-4; D not certain. The germline V gene encodes CDR1 LGHNA and CDR2 YNFKEQ. The CDR3 is 16 residues long. Trimming cost V 0 bases and J 0 bases, with 8 bases left between them. Written as DNA, the CDR3 is TGTGCCAGCAGCCAAGAGCCGGTAGCAACTAATGAAAAACTGTTTTTT. This translates into CASSQEPVATNEKLFF.

The rearrangement uses TRBV3-1 (or the pseudogene TRBV3-2) and TRBJ2-7; TRBD2 agrees at 7 bases. After removal of 5 bases from V and 3 bases from J, the junction contained 7 bases not matched to a gene. The CDR3 spans 14 residues. Germline V lookup: CDR1 LGHDT, CDR2 YNNKEL (reference sequence). The CDR3 sequence: CASSKRGDYYEQYF. In nucleotides, the CDR3 is TGTGCCAGCAGCAAACGGGGGGACTACTACGAGCAGTACTTC.

This chain connects TRBV5-4 to TRBJ2-2, with TRBD1 as a possible D gene (5 bases). This CDR3 comprises 15 residues. V lost 1 base, J lost 0 bases, and 7 bases lay in between. Germline V CDR1 and CDR2: SGHNT, YYREEE (reference sequence). The CDR3 is CASSLQGANTGELFF. The CDR3 bases are TGTGCCAGCAGCTTGCAGGGCGCGAACACCGGGGAGCTGTTTTTT.